A single sample gave rise to the 6 T cell receptor beta chains below, sequenced in a study of T cell responses to AZD1222 COVID-19 vaccine. Produced via immunoSEQ multiplex PCR; TCRdb's table is partial and in-frame only. The data hold more than 70,000 clones, with about 89% observed a single time. The material was peripheral blood, obtained 28 days after the second AZD1222 dose. All receptors derive from an adult who received the AZD1222 COVID-19 vaccine.

Note on this clone: The same CDR3 can be traced to other DNA sequences in this sample. This chain uses TRBV2 with TRBJ1-2; D not resolved. Germline-derived CDR1 and CDR2 are SNHLY and FYNNEI. This CDR3 comprises 13 residues. Trimming cost V 6 bases and J 7 bases, with 15 bases left between them. The DNA for the CDR3 is TGTGCCAGCAGCAAACAGTCGCCCGGTGGCTACACCTTC. Its translation: CASSKQSPGGYTF.

The chain recombines TRBV9 with TRBJ1-4, with TRBD1 matching over 8 bases. The ends lost 0 bases at V and 8 bases at J; junction bases unmatched: 9. The CDR3 is 16 amino acids. The germline V gene has CDR1 SGDLS and CDR2 YYNGEE. This CDR3 reads CASSVAPGGGEEKLFF. The CDR3 DNA reads TGTGCCAGCAGCGTAGCCCCAGGGGGCGGGGAAGAAAAACTGTTTTTT.

Turning to this clone: Within the sample, other DNA sequences also encode this same CDR3. This chain connects TRBV5-1 to TRBJ2-5; 9 nucleotides agree with TRBD2. The CDR3 has 16 amino acids. Germline V gene lookup returns CDR1 SGHRS and CDR2 YFSETQ. Trimming cost V 0 bases and J 4 bases; bases outside gene matches: 7. CDR3 sequence: CASSLGGGGAGETQYF. The CDR3 DNA sequence: TGCGCCAGCAGCTTGGGTGGCGGGGGGGCCGGAGAGACCCAGTACTTC.

This clone has just one count. The chain recombines TRBV12-3 or TRBV12-4 with TRBJ2-7, with D tentatively TRBD1 (6 bases). Trimming removed 4 bases from V and 5 bases from J, with 12 bases in between. This CDR3 comprises 13 residues. This CDR3 is CASSSYRAHEQYF. The CDR3 DNA is TGTGCCAGCAGTTCCTACAGGGCCCACGAGCAGTACTTC.

The chain couples TRBV18 to TRBJ1-2; D is undetermined. Germline loops: CDR1 KGHSH, CDR2 LQKENI. The length of the CDR3 is 15 residues. Trimming took 1 base from V and 0 from J, leaving 9 bases between them. Written as DNA, the CDR3 is TGTGCCAGCTCACCACTGGAGGGTTCTAACTATGGCTACACCTTC. Its protein is CASSPLEGSNYGYTF.

V and J are TRBV6-4 and TRBJ2-3; the match to TRBD2 covers 8 bases. Germline CDR1 MRHNA, CDR2 SNTAGT. V trimming: 5 bases; J trimming: 4 bases; junction bases outside the gene matches: 2. The CDR3 is made up of 13 amino acids. The CDR3 here is CASSSGGADTQYF. For the CDR3, the DNA is TGTGCCAGCAGTAGCGGGGGTGCAGATACGCAGTATTTT.